The 9 T cell receptor beta chains reported below all come from one sample, sequenced in a study of human T cells and chemical hapten exposure. Sample time point: pre-sensitization, week 0. The treatment: therapeutic diphenylcyclopropenone sensitization with weekly scalp DPC. MiXCR, run by TCRdb on the RACE reads, gives a single entry per CDR3 protein. The sample has 90,000 or so distinct CDR3 sequences; 7.5% to 9.5% are singletons. The sample was whole blood, taken in connection with sensitization to the hapten diphenylcyclopropenone (DPC). The receptors shown here come from a middle-aged man with alopecia areata. Some clones in this sample may be carry-over from other donors' samples.

This clonotype appeared a few times. The V and J genes are TRBV13 and TRBJ2-7; D is unresolved. The germline V gene encodes CDR1 PRHDT and CDR2 FYEKMQ (reference sequence). The CDR3 loop spans 13 amino acids. Trimming shortened V by 0 bases and J by 1 base, and 4 bases separated the two germline ends. The CDR3 protein is CASSLGRSYEQYF. CDR3 sequence (DNA): TGTGCCAGCAGCTTAGGGCGGTCCTACGAGCAGTACTTC. Using reference TRBV13 and TRBJ2-7 for the parts outside the CDR3, the full variable domain is AAGVIQSPRHLIKEKRETATLKCYPIPRHDTVYWYQQGPGQDPQFLISFYEKMQSDKGSIPDRFSAQQFSDYHSELNMSSLELGDSALYFCASSLGRSYEQYFGPGTRLTVT.

V usage is TRBV5-1 and J usage is TRBJ2-5, with 9 nucleotides matching TRBD1. Germline-derived CDR1 and CDR2 are SGHRS and YFSETQ. This CDR3 has 16 residues. The V segment lost 5 bases and the J segment 2 bases; nucleotides outside the gene matches: 10. The CDR3 nucleotides read TGCGCCAGCAGGTCCGTGGACAGGGGCCCACAAGAGACCCAGTACTTC. Translation gives CASRSVDRGPQETQYF.

This clonotype was observed a handful of times. The chain couples TRBV20-1 to TRBJ2-7, with 8 bases matching TRBD1. The CDR3 has 16 amino acids. The germline CDR1 and CDR2 sequences are DFQATT and SNEGSKA (reference sequence). After removal of 1 base from V and 2 bases from J, the junction contained 10 bases not matched to a gene. The CDR3 DNA is TGCAGTGCTAGAGTAGCCGAGACAGGGGTGACCTACGAGCAGTACTTC. This sequence encodes CSARVAETGVTYEQYF.

This clonotype has ten or more counts. The chain carries TRBV25-1 and TRBJ1-3, with D hard to call. V lost 1 base and J lost 0, with 10 bases in between. Germline V gene lookup returns CDR1 MGHDK and CDR2 SYGVNS. The CDR3 spans 16 residues. The CDR3 here is CASSESGRYSGNTIYF. Here the CDR3 DNA reads TGTGCCAGCAGTGAATCTGGACGGTACTCTGGAAACACCATATATTTT. The complete variable domain, with remaining parts taken from reference TRBV25-1 and TRBJ1-3, reads EADIYQTPRYLVIGTGKKITLECSQTMGHDKMYWYQQDPGMELHLIHYSYGVNSTEKGDLSSESTVSRIRTEHFPLTLESARPSHTSQYLCASSESGRYSGNTIYFGEGSWLTVV.

This chain links TRBV12-3 or TRBV12-4 with TRBJ2-5, with 9 bases aligning to TRBD2. The V and J ends lost 4 bases and 4 bases, in that order; junction bases with no gene match: 10. The CDR3 runs 16 residues. CDR3 protein: CASSSGGSGRRETQYF. The CDR3 coding sequence is TGTGCCAGCAGTTCCGGGGGTAGCGGGAGAAGAGAGACCCAGTACTTC.

This clonotype was detected ten times or more. This chain links TRBV15 with TRBJ1-1; maybe TRBD1 (6 bases). Trimming left V 3 bases short and J 1 base short, with 6 bases between. CDR3 length equals 13 residues. Germline assignment: CDR1 LNHNV and CDR2 YYDKDF (reference sequence). Here the CDR3 DNA reads TGTGCCACCAGCAGGACAGGGAACACTGAAGCTTTCTTT. Protein: CATSRTGNTEAFF.

At least ten counts were recorded for this clonotype. The chain combines TRBV3-1 with TRBJ2-7; tentative D call: TRBD2 (6 bases). Germline assignment: CDR1 LGHDT and CDR2 YNNKEL (reference sequence). With 3 bases removed from V and 3 bases from J, the gap between germline ends came to 9 bases. The CDR3 has 13 amino acids. CDR3: CASSHGSRYEQYF. The CDR3 nucleotides read TGTGCCAGCAGCCACGGGAGTCGCTACGAGCAGTACTTC.

This clonotype came up many times. The chain recombines TRBV5-6 with TRBJ2-1; D unclear. Germline-derived CDR1 and CDR2 are SGHDT and YYEEEE. The CDR3 extends over 13 amino acids. V lost 0 bases to trimming and J lost 4 bases, with 5 bases between them. This CDR3 reads CASSLELYNEQFF. For the CDR3, the DNA is TGTGCCAGCAGCTTGGAGTTGTACAATGAGCAGTTCTTC.

V usage is TRBV7-9 and J usage is TRBJ1-5; tentatively, D is TRBD1 (6 bases). With 5 bases removed from V and 4 bases from J, the gap between germline ends came to 9 bases. The CDR3 sequence is 13 residues long. Germline CDR1 SEHNR, CDR2 FQNEAQ (reference sequence). The CDR3, as DNA: TGTGCCAGCAGCGGCAGGGGAAATCAGCCCCAGCATTTT. Protein: CASSGRGNQPQHF.